This T cell receptor (beta chain) originates from a study of blood T cell repertoires in COVID-19. Data came from immunoSEQ multiplex PCR; TCRdb stores just in-frame clones and leaves some out. This table holds some 150,000 clones, less than 90% found once. The source is a human donor with acute COVID-19. The donor label of this sample is uncertain. Sequencing was done on a sample of PBMCs or T cells enriched from blood (not recorded which).

This chain's CDR3 is CASSASGAGGNNEQFF. CDR3 nucleotide sequence: TGTGCCAGCAGCGCCTCCGGGGCGGGGGGCAACAATGAGCAGTTCTTC. The rearrangement links TRBV9 to TRBJ2-1; 8 positions agree with TRBD2. This CDR3 comprises 16 residues. Trimming removed 3 bases from V and 5 bases from J; junction bases left unmatched: 10. The germline CDR1 and CDR2 sequences are SGDLS and YYNGEE.